This record looks at one TCR beta chain sequence and its context. It lacks a known antigen. The input lacks base qualities; no much larger clone sits a single base away. This entry belongs to a study of graft-versus-host responses after intestinal transplantation (dated by TCRdb to the early 2020s). About the investigation overall: The transplants that recipients received were multivisceral, liver-intestinal, or isolated intestinal. A peak of at least 4% donor T cells among recipient peripheral blood mononuclear cells was the definition used for donor T cell macrochimerism. Rather than being sequenced by the commercial service, samples from a few later patients were sequenced in-house on an Illumina MiSeq and processed with MiXCR. All recipients received anti-thymocyte globulin induction followed by maintenance tacrolimus and steroids for about three years. Bulk TCR-beta CDR3 sequencing was used to track graft-versus-host and host-versus-graft alloreactive T cell clones in the graft, circulation and bone marrow after intestinal transplantation. To identify alloreactive clones, pre-transplant mixed lymphocyte reaction products were sequenced and compared with unstimulated pre-transplant donor and recipient T cells. The cohort enrolled about two dozen intestinal transplant recipients including one retransplant, and a few patients lacking pretransplant specimens were excluded.

Libraries were constructed by the immunoSEQ multiplex PCR assay. In most patients, genomic DNA was isolated using the Qiagen DNeasy Blood and Tissue Kit and sent frozen to Adaptive Biotechnologies for TCR sequencing. For most patients, high-throughput TCR-beta CDR3 sequencing of genomic DNA was performed by Adaptive Biotechnologies. As for the authors' bioinformatics: Adaptive's ImmunoSEQ software was the source of the TCR sequencing data for 18 patients, while a few other patients were processed with MiXCR and VDJtools. To correct CD4 versus CD8 sorting errors, sequences present in both subsets at a frequency ratio below 5:1 were removed. Because the origin of CDR3 nucleotide sequences shared between donor and recipient could not be assigned, those sequences were removed. Alloreactive clones required at least 2-fold expansion over unstimulated cells and minimum CFSE-low frequency of 0.002% (template counts) or 0.001% (read counts). Mappable clones were those detected in sequenced pre-transplant spleen, lymph node, or MLR CFSE-low populations of the donor or recipient. Cumulative frequency of alloreactive clones was calculated as a percentage of all sequences weighted by copy number. TCRdb took this table from immuneACCESS and kept in-frame rearrangements with V and J called. Such tables lack part of the clones; where checked against another copy, unresolved V genes explain under half of the gap, and the rest is unexplained. That table is the source of V, J and clone size, and D and trimming were worked out from the DNA. Within this sample are around 100,000 clones, with 93% of them counted one time only. The ten most abundant clones make up approximately 1% of the sample.

What the study reported, not specific to this receptor: GvH clones turned up in recipient bone marrow, with some appearing earlier in ileal mucosa or blood, a pattern consistent with an intestinal mucosal origin. The relatively low number and heterogeneity of intestinal transplant patients limited the conclusions. In the allografts of patients with donor T cell macrochimerism, GvH to HvG T cell clonal ratios were high. Early after transplant, peak levels of circulating GvH clones were found to be associated with declines in HvG clones.

Per the publication, the time point label means: cells obtained before transplantation from donor or recipient. CD3+CD4+ and CD3+CD8+ populations were FACS-sorted from unstimulated pre-transplant donor and recipient cells taken from spleen or lymph nodes. The CDR3 numbers 17 residues from cysteine through phenylalanine. Solely the CDR3 DNA is kept, with 51 bases framed from the first base. Ends trimmed: V by 1 base, J by 3 bases; bases unmatched to a gene: 7. Looking up the germline V gene yields CDR1 MGHRA and CDR2 YSYEKL. The source of this sequence is a human donor who received an intestinal transplant. The material sequenced was unstimulated CD8+ T cells sorted from spleen or lymph node cells, taken before intestinal transplant. Recombination linked TRBV4-1 to TRBJ2-5; 11 bases in the middle match TRBD1. The CDR3 sequence is CASSQVFRTGGKETQYF. The DNA reads TGCGCCAGCAGCCAAGTTTTTAGGACAGGGGGCAAAGAGACCCAGTACTTC.